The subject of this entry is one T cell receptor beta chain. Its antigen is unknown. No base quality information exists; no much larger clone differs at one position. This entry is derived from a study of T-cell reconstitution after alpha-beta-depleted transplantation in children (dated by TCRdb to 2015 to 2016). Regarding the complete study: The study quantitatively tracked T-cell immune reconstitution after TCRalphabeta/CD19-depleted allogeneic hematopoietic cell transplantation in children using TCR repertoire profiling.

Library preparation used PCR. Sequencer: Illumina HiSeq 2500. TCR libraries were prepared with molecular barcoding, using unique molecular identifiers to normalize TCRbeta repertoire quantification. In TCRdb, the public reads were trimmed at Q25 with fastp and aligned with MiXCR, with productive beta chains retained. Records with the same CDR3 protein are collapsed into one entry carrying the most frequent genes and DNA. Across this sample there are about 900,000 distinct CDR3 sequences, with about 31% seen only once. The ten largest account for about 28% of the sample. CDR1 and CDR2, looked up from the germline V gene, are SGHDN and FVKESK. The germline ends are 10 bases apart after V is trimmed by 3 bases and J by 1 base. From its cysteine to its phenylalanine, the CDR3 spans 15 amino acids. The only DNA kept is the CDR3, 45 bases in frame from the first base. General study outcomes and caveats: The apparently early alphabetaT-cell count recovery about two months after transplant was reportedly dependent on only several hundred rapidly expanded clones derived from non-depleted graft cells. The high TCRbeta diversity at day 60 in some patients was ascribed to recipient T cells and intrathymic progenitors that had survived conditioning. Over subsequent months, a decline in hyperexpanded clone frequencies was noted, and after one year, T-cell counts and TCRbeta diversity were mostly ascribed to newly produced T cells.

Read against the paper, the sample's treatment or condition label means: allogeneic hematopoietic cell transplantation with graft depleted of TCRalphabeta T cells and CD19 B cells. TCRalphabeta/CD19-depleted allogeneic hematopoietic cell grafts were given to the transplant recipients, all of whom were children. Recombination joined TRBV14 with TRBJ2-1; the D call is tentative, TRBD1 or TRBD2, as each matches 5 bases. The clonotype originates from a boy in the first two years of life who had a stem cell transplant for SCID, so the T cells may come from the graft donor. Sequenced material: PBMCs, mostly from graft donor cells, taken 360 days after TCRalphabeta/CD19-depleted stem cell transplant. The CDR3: CASSHGTSSYNEQFF. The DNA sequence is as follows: TGTGCCAGCAGCCATGGGACGAGTTCCTACAATGAGCAGTTCTTC.